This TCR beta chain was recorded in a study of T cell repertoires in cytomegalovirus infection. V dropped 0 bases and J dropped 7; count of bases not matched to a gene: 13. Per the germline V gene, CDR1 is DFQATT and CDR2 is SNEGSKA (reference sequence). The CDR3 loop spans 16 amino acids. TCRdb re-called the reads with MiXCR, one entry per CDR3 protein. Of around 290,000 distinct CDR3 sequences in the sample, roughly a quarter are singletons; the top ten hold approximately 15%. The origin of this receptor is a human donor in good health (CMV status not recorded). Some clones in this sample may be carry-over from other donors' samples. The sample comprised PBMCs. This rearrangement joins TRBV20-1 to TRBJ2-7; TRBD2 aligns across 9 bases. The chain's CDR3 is CSARDGVSGRRGEQYF. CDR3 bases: TGCAGTGCTAGAGACGGCGTGAGCGGGAGGCGGGGAGAGCAGTACTTC.